The 21 T cell receptor beta chains below come from one sample, sequenced in a study of cytomegalovirus exposure and HLA in healthy donors. The PCR had 60 Vbeta and 13 Jbeta primers. Clones were read by immunoSEQ multiplex PCR, and TCRdb kept only the in-frame ones, dropping some. The profile shows fewer than 130,000 clones, approximately 86% of them singletons. Sequencing was carried out using PBMCs. Every receptor here comes from a man aged 35-49 years in good health and CMV-seronegative.

The chain recombines TRBV19 with TRBJ2-2, with 8 bases aligning to TRBD1. The CDR3 runs 16 residues. Losses at the gene ends were 5 bases for V and 5 bases for J; bases not matched to a gene: 10. Germline CDR1 LNHDA, CDR2 SQIVND (reference sequence). CDR3 amino acids: CASSPRTGLGTGELFF. The CDR3 coding sequence is TGTGCCAGTAGTCCCCGGACAGGGCTTGGGACCGGGGAGCTGTTTTTT.

This rearrangement joins TRBV6-1 to TRBJ2-1, with TRBD2 identical over 9 bases. The V gene's germline CDR1 is MNHNS and CDR2 SASEGT. The trim removed 5 bases at V and 8 bases at J, leaving 10 bases unmatched. This CDR3 is built from 15 residues. CDR3 bases: TGTGCCAGCAGTAATCCGGGACTAGCTAAAGATGAGCAGTTCTTC. It yields the protein CASSNPGLAKDEQFF.

The V and J genes are TRBV7-9 and TRBJ1-2; D is unclear. Germline-derived CDR1 and CDR2 are SEHNR and FQNEAQ (reference sequence). The CDR3 covers 14 residues. Trimming left V 1 base short and J 7 bases short, with 13 bases between. The CDR3 sequence: CASSLDHLAGGYTF. CDR3 DNA: TGTGCCAGCAGCTTAGACCACCTTGCGGGTGGCTACACCTTC.

The gene calls are TRBV7-3 and TRBJ2-1, with 7 bases matching TRBD2. CDR3 length equals 20 residues. Germline CDR1 SGHTA, CDR2 FQGTGA. J gave up 0 bases and V 1 base, and 15 bases lay outside the gene matches. In DNA, the CDR3 is TGTGCCAGCAGCTTAATCGGCGGGGGTACGCCGGGTAGCTCCTACAATGAGCAGTTCTTC. This encodes CASSLIGGGTPGSSYNEQFF. Variable domain in full (rest from reference TRBV7-3 and TRBJ2-1): GAGVSQTPSNKVTEKGKYVELRCDPISGHTALYWYRQSLGQGPEFLIYFQGTGAADDSGLPNDRFFAVRPEGSVSTLKIQRTERGDSAVYLCASSLIGGGTPGSSYNEQFFGPGTRLTVL.

The chain couples TRBV7-9 to TRBJ1-6; D is possibly TRBD1 (5 bases). Germline-derived CDR1 and CDR2 are SEHNR and FQNEAQ (reference sequence). Deletions cut 5 bases from V and 0 bases from J, with 14 bases between. This CDR3 has 17 residues. The CDR3 coding sequence is TGTGCCAGCAGCCCCGATGGGGGAGGCTCCTATAATTCACCCCTCCACTTT. Its translation is CASSPDGGGSYNSPLHF. Full variable domain (remainder filled in from reference TRBV7-9 and TRBJ1-6): DTGVSQNPRHKITKRGQNVTFRCDPISEHNRLYWYRQTLGQGPEFLTYFQNEAQLEKSRLLSDRFSAERPKGSFSTLEIQRTEQGDSAMYLCASSPDGGGSYNSPLHFGNGTRLTVT.

The gene calls are TRBV7-8 and TRBJ2-7; D not resolved. Trimming stripped 5 bases from V and 3 bases from J, with 17 bases between. Germline loops: CDR1 SGHVS, CDR2 FQNEAQ. This CDR3 is 15 amino acids long. CDR3 sequence (DNA): TGTGCCAGCAGCCGGTCCAGCCTCACAGTCTACGAGCAGTACTTC. As protein: CASSRSSLTVYEQYF.

The CDR3 DNA is TGTGCCAGCGGTCGGACCGGGGACACCGGGGAGCTGTTTTTT. It encodes CASGRTGDTGELFF. The V and J genes are TRBV2 and TRBJ2-2, with a weak D call TRBD2 (5 bases). V lost 8 bases to trimming and J lost 3 bases, with 13 bases between them. The germline CDR1 and CDR2 sequences are SNHLY and FYNNEI. This CDR3 comprises 14 residues.

The chain is built from TRBV5-1 and TRBJ1-2; 10 positions match TRBD1. J lost 8 bases, V lost 0 bases, and 7 bases had no gene match. CDR1 and CDR2 from the germline V gene are SGHRS and YFSETQ. The CDR3 length is 15 residues. The CDR3 sequence: CASSLETGQGLGYTF. CDR3 bases: TGCGCCAGCAGCTTGGAAACGGGACAGGGGTTAGGCTACACCTTC.

CDR3 sequence: CASSLPAARTYEQYF. CDR3 nucleotide sequence: TGTGCCAGCAGCTTACCGGCGGCACGTACCTACGAGCAGTACTTC. The rearrangement links TRBV7-2 to TRBJ2-7; D call uncertain. The ends were cut back, 2 bases at V and 2 bases at J, with 13 bases in the middle. CDR3 length: 15 amino acids. Germline V CDR1 and CDR2: SGHTA, FQGNSA.

The V gene is TRBV6-5, the J gene TRBJ1-5, with D unresolved. V shed 6 bases and J shed 0 bases, with 12 bases lying between them. From germline, CDR1 is MNHEY and CDR2 SVGAGI. This CDR3 comprises 15 residues. The CDR3 reads CASSPRSYSNQPQHF. In DNA form, the CDR3 reads TGTGCCAGCAGCCCACGTAGTTATAGCAATCAGCCCCAGCATTTT.

This clone was found a few times. In nucleotides, the CDR3 is TGTGCCAGCAGAACCGGGACAGGGGCATACAATGAGCAGTTCTTC. It codes for CASRTGTGAYNEQFF. This rearrangement joins TRBV28 to TRBJ2-1, with 10 nucleotides matching TRBD1. V shed 6 bases, J shed 4 bases, and the junction held 6 bases outside the gene matches. There are 15 residues in the CDR3. The V gene's germline CDR1 is MDHEN and CDR2 SYDVKM.

This chain joins TRBV6-5 and TRBJ1-5; D gene uncertain. This CDR3 region has 12 residues. V was cut by 2 bases and J by 8 bases, with 7 bases left in between. Germline V CDR1 and CDR2: MNHEY, SVGAGI. The CDR3 sequence: CASSYPGEPQHF. The CDR3 region has the DNA TGTGCCAGCAGTTACCCCGGGGAGCCCCAGCATTTT.

V is TRBV15 and J is TRBJ2-1; 11 bases align to TRBD1. Trimming removed 7 bases from V and 8 bases from J; junction bases left unmatched: 10. The CDR3 length is 15 residues. Per the germline V gene, CDR1 is LNHNV and CDR2 is YYDKDF (reference sequence). CDR3 DNA sequence: TGTGCCACCACCCGGGGGGGACAGGGGGTCGATGAGCAGTTCTTC. Translated, it gives CATTRGGQGVDEQFF.

The V gene is TRBV6-5, the J gene TRBJ2-1; 7 bases fit TRBD2. The CDR3 covers 15 residues. Trimming removed 6 bases from V and 7 bases from J; junction bases left unmatched: 12. The germline CDR1 and CDR2 sequences are MNHEY and SVGAGI. The CDR3 sequence is CASSPWGGWRNEQFF. CDR3 nucleotides: TGTGCCAGCAGCCCCTGGGGGGGTTGGAGAAATGAGCAGTTCTTC.

This sequence joins TRBV11-3 and TRBJ2-7; D might be TRBD2 (7 bases). The CDR3 extends over 12 amino acids. Germline loops: CDR1 SGHNT, CDR2 YENEEA. V lost 8 bases to trimming and J lost 8 bases, with 16 bases between them. CDR3 amino acids: CASGEGEGKQYF. CDR3 nucleotide sequence: TGTGCCAGCGGGGAGGGGGAAGGGAAGCAGTACTTC.

The chain employs TRBV29-1 and TRBJ1-2, with D hard to call. CDR3 length equals 11 residues. The V and J ends lost 6 bases and 4 bases respectively, with 9 bases between them. Per the germline V gene, CDR1 is SQVTM and CDR2 is ANQGSEA. The CDR3 region has the DNA TGCAGCGTCCAATGGGCCTATGGCTACACCTTC. Protein product: CSVQWAYGYTF.

This chain uses TRBV6-1 with TRBJ2-5; 8 bases are a match to TRBD2. The CDR3 has 16 amino acids. Trimming took 4 bases from V and 2 from J; bases not matched to a gene: 9. CDR1 and CDR2 from the germline V gene are MNHNS and SASEGT. As DNA, the CDR3 is TGTGCCAGCAGTGCTAAGGGCGGGGGGCTTCAAGAGACCCAGTACTTC. Its translation is CASSAKGGGLQETQYF.

J is TRBJ1-6 and V is TRBV28; 8 nucleotides match TRBD1. Per germline, CDR1 MDHEN and CDR2 SYDVKM. The V gene end was trimmed by 6 bases and the J gene end by 9 bases; junction bases not matched to a gene: 10. The CDR3 is made up of 15 amino acids. The CDR3 spells CASRETQGELSPLHF. The CDR3 DNA sequence: TGTGCCAGCAGGGAGACACAGGGGGAACTTTCACCCCTCCACTTT.

The chain links TRBV19 to TRBJ2-6; 8 bases are shared with TRBD2. The CDR3 runs 18 residues. Germline V CDR1 and CDR2: LNHDA, SQIVND (reference sequence). The V and J ends lost 3 bases and 0 bases, in that order; junction bases with no gene match: 7. This chain's CDR3 is CASSMSAGGHSGANVLTF. The CDR3 nucleotides read TGTGCCAGTAGTATGTCGGCGGGGGGACACTCTGGGGCCAACGTCCTGACTTTC.

CDR3 DNA sequence: TGTGCCAGCAGTTCAGGGGGCGGAGGTAGCAATCAGCCCCAGCATTTT. Translated: CASSSGGGGSNQPQHF. V is TRBV27 and J is TRBJ1-5, with TRBD1 matching 8 bases. The CDR3 has 16 amino acids. Trimming cost V 4 bases and J 0 bases; bases outside gene matches: 5. Germline lookup yields CDR1 MNHEY and CDR2 SMNVEV (reference sequence).

The V gene is TRBV7-2, the J gene TRBJ1-1, with TRBD1 matching over 8 bases. The V segment lost 3 bases and the J segment 4 bases; nucleotides outside the gene matches: 1. Germline values: CDR1 SGHTA, CDR2 FQGNSA. The CDR3 spans 13 residues. The CDR3: CASSFRGLTEAFF. CDR3 sequence (DNA): TGTGCCAGCAGCTTCAGGGGGCTCACTGAAGCTTTCTTT.